Reported below is one T cell receptor (beta chain). The sample comes from a study of blood T cell repertoires in COVID-19. Per the germline V gene, CDR1 is LNHDA and CDR2 is SQIVND (reference sequence). Deletions cut 8 bases from V and 0 bases from J, with 20 bases between. The CDR3 spans 17 residues. Here immunoSEQ multiplex PCR was the method, and the copy in TCRdb shows in-frame clones only, minus some. The data contain around 100,000 clones, 75% to 95% of them singletons. The V call is TRBV19, the J call TRBJ1-3; TRBD1 might be the D (6 bases). This receptor was identified in a man aged 50 or older with acute or convalescent COVID-19. The sequenced sample consisted of peripheral blood. The DNA for the CDR3 is TGTGCCAGTCCTTCCCGCAGGGGCCGAAACTCTGGAAACACCATATATTTT. It is translated as CASPSRRGRNSGNTIYF.